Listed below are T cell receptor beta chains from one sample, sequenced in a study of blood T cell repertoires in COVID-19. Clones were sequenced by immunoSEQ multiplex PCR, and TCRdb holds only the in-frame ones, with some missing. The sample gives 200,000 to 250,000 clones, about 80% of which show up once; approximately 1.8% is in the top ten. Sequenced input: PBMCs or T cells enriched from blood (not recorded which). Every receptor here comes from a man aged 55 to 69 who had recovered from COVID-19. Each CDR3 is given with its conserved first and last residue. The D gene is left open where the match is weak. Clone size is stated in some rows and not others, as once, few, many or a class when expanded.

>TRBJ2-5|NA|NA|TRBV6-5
CASGGGETQYF
TGTGCCAGCGGAGGCGGGGAGACCCAGTACTTC
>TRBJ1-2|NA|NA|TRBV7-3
CASSLRGREDYGYTF
TGTGCCAGCAGCTTGAGGGGCAGGGAGGACTATGGCTACACCTTC
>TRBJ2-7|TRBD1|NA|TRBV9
CASSVGQGATYEQYF
TGTGCCAGCAGCGTTGGACAGGGGGCAACCTACGAGCAGTACTTC
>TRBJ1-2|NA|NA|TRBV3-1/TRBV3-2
CASSQDHRRQGPGYTF
TGTGCCAGCAGCCAAGATCATCGTAGGCAGGGCCCCGGCTACACCTTC
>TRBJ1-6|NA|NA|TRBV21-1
CASSSRDRGGNSPLHF
TGTGCCAGCAGCTCCCGCGACAGGGGCGGGAATTCACCCCTCCACTTT
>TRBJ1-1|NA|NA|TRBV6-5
CASSSLGENTEAFF
TGTGCCAGCAGTTCCCTAGGGGAGAACACTGAAGCTTTCTTT
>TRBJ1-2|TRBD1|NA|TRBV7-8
CASSLANHQGAVYYGYTF
TGTGCCAGCAGCTTAGCGAACCACCAGGGGGCGGTGTACTATGGCTACACCTTC
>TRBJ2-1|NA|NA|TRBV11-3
CASTKGGGWHEQFF
TGTGCCAGCACCAAAGGGGGGGGTTGGCATGAGCAGTTCTTC
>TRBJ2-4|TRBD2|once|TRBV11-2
CASSLDLGEGAKNIQYF
TGTGCCAGCAGCTTAGATCTGGGGGAGGGGGCCAAAAACATTCAGTACTTC
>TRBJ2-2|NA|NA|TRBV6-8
CASSYILRTGTGELFF
TGTGCCAGCAGTTACATCCTCCGGACGGGAACCGGGGAGCTGTTTTTT
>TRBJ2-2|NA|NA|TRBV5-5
CASSRGGTATGELFF
TGTGCCAGCAGCCGGGGCGGGACTGCAACCGGGGAGCTGTTTTTT
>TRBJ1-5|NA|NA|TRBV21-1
CASSGTGGHQPQHF
TGTGCCAGCAGCGGGACAGGGGGGCATCAGCCCCAGCATTTT
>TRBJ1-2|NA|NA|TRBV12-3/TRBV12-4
CASSFGQRYGYTF
TGTGCCAGCAGTTTTGGACAGCGCTATGGCTACACCTTC
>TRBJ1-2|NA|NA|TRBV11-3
CASSMRSGYGYTF
TGTGCCAGCAGCATGAGGAGTGGCTATGGCTACACCTTC
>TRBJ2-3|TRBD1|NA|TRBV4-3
CASSQITGVTDTQYF
TGCGCCAGCAGCCAAATAACAGGGGTAACAGATACGCAGTATTTT
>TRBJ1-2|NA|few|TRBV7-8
CASSPRVEGHGYTF
TGTGCCAGCAGCCCAAGGGTAGAGGGTCATGGCTACACCTTC
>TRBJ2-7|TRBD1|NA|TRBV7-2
CASSPLDRGTTYEQYF
TGTGCCAGCAGCCCCTTGGACAGGGGAACGACCTACGAGCAGTACTTC